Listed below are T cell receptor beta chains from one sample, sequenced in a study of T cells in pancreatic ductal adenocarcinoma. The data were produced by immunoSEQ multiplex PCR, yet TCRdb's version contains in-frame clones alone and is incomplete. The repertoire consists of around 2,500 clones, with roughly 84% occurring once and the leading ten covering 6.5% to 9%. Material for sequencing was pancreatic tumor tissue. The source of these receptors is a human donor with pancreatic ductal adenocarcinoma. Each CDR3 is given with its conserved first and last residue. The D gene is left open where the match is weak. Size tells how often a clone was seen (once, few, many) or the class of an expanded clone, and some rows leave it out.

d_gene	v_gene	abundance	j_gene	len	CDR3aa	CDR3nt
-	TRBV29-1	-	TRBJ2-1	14	CSVVELSSYNEQFF	TGCAGCGTTGTGGAGTTGAGCTCCTACAATGAGCAGTTCTTC
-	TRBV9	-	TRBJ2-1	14	CASSSMGGGNEQFF	TGTGCCAGCAGCTCCATGGGGGGAGGAAATGAGCAGTTCTTC
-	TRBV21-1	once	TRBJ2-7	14	CARSSPPTSTEQYF	TGTGCCAGGTCCAGCCCGCCCACCTCGACTGAGCAGTACTTC
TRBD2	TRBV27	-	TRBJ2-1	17	CASSARRSSGTYNEQFF	TGTGCCAGCAGTGCCCGTCGCTCTAGCGGGACCTACAATGAGCAGTTCTTC
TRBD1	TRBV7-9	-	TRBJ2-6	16	CASGPAEGAGANVLTF	TGTGCCAGCGGGCCGGCCGAGGGGGCAGGGGCCAACGTCCTGACTTTC
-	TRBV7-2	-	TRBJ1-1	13	CASSFPQNTEAFF	TGTGCCAGCAGCTTCCCACAGAACACTGAAGCTTTCTTT
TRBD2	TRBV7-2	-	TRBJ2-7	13	CASSLLAGGEQYF	TGTGCCAGCAGCTTATTAGCGGGAGGAGAGCAGTACTTC
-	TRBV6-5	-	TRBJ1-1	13	CASRVQGDTEAFF	TGTGCCAGCAGGGTACAGGGTGACACTGAAGCTTTCTTT
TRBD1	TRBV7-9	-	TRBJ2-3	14	CASSKTGVGDTQYF	TGTGCCAGCAGCAAGACAGGGGTTGGAGATACGCAGTATTTT
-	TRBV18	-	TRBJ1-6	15	CASSPRSDSHSPLHF	TGTGCCAGCTCACCACGGTCGGACAGCCATTCACCCCTCCACTTT
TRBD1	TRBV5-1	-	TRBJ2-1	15	CASSFPQGAINEQFF	TGCGCCAGCAGCTTCCCACAGGGGGCGATAAATGAGCAGTTCTTC
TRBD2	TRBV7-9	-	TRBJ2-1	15	CASSLREGGSNEQFF	TGTGCCAGCAGCCTCCGGGAGGGCGGGAGTAATGAGCAGTTCTTC
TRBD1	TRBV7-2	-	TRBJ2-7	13	CASSRDRGSEQYF	TGTGCCAGCAGCCGGGACAGGGGATCCGAGCAGTACTTC
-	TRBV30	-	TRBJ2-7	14	CAWSQAALGSEQYF	TGTGCCTGGAGTCAGGCCGCTCTAGGGAGCGAGCAGTACTTC
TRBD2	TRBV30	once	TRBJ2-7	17	CAWYPRAGYSSSYEQYF	TGTGCCTGGTATCCTCGAGCGGGATACTCCAGCTCCTACGAGCAGTACTTC
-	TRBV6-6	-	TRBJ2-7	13	CASSSQGGYEQYF	TGTGCCAGCAGTTCACAGGGGGGGTACGAGCAGTACTTC
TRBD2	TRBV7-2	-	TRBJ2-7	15	CASSLAGGSSYEQYF	TGTGCCAGCAGCCTAGCGGGAGGCTCGAGCTACGAGCAGTACTTC
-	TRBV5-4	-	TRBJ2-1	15	CASSFGQNSYNEQFF	TGTGCCAGCAGTTTCGGACAGAATTCCTACAATGAGCAGTTCTTC
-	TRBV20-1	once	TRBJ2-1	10	CSARDLEQFF	TGCAGTGCTAGAGACCTTGAGCAGTTCTTC
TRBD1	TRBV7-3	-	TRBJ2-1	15	CASSSTGTGFDEQFF	TGTGCCAGCAGCTCTACCGGGACAGGGTTCGATGAGCAGTTCTTC
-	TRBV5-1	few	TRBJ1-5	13	CASSLGSNQPQHF	TGCGCCAGCAGCTTGGGTAGTAATCAGCCCCAGCATTTT
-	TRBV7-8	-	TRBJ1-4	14	CASSRSSQGEKLFF	TGTGCCAGCAGCCGCTCCAGCCAGGGTGAAAAACTGTTTTTT
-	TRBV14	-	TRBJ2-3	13	CASSRQEGDTQYF	TGTGCCAGCAGCCGACAAGAGGGAGATACGCAGTATTTT
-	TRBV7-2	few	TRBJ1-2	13	CASSPGGYYGYTF	TGTGCCAGCTCACCCGGGGGGTACTATGGCTACACCTTC
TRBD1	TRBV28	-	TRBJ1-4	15	CASSLRQGKWEKLFF	TGTGCCAGCAGTTTACGACAGGGCAAGTGGGAAAAACTGTTTTTT
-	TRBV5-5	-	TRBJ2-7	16	CASSGGAIQNSYEQYF	TGTGCCAGCAGTGGTGGGGCAATACAGAACTCCTACGAGCAGTACTTC
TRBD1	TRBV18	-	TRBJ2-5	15	CASSPLRGPQETQYF	TGTGCCAGCTCACCTCTGAGGGGGCCCCAAGAGACCCAGTACTTC
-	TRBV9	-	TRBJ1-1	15	CASSVGTGLNTEAFF	TGTGCCAGCAGCGTAGGTACAGGACTGAACACTGAAGCTTTCTTT
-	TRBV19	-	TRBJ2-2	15	CASSIQVSNTGELFF	TGTGCCAGTAGTATACAGGTATCGAACACCGGGGAGCTGTTTTTT
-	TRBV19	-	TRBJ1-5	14	CASSGGTLDQPQHF	TGTGCCAGTAGTGGGGGGACGTTGGATCAGCCCCAGCATTTT
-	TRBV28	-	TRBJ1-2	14	CASSHQSGWKGYTF	TGTGCCAGCAGCCACCAATCAGGGTGGAAAGGCTACACCTTC
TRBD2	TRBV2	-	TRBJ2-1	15	CASSDDSGAYNEQFF	TGTGCCAGCAGTGACGATAGCGGGGCCTACAATGAGCAGTTCTTC
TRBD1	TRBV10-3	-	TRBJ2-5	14	CAISEGTGRSKQYF	TGTGCCATCAGTGAGGGGACAGGGCGTAGCAAGCAGTACTTC
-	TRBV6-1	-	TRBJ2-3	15	CASTLPPSRTDTQYF	TGTGCCAGCACCCTCCCCCCGAGTCGCACAGATACGCAGTATTTT
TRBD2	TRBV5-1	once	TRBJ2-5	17	CASSASPLAGGGETQYF	TGCGCCAGCAGCGCCTCCCCTTTGGCGGGAGGTGGAGAGACCCAGTACTTC
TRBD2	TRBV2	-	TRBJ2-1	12	CASKTRGDEQFF	TGTGCCAGCAAAACCCGGGGGGATGAGCAGTTCTTC
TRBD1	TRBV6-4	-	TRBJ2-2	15	CASSPQGAYTGELFF	TGTGCCAGCAGTCCGCAGGGGGCTTACACCGGGGAGCTGTTTTTT
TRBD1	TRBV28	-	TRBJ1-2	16	CASSPTRTGGTYGYTF	TGTGCCAGCAGTCCCACCCGGACAGGGGGCACCTATGGCTACACCTTC
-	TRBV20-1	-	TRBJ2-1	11	CSARIRHEQFF	TGCAGTGCAAGGATCAGGCATGAGCAGTTCTTC
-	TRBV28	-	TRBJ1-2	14	CASSFPGLIYGYTF	TGTGCCAGCAGTTTCCCAGGACTGATCTATGGCTACACCTTC
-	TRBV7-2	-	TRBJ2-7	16	CASSFSGTNRLGEQYF	TGTGCCAGCAGCTTTTCAGGTACAAACCGCCTCGGCGAGCAGTACTTC
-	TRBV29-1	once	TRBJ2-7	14	CSVVGGLQGYEQYF	TGCAGCGTTGTTGGGGGACTACAGGGCTACGAGCAGTACTTC
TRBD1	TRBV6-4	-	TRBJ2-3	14	CASSEGQGADTQYF	TGTGCCAGCAGTGAGGGACAGGGGGCAGATACGCAGTATTTT
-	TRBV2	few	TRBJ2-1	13	CASSEAVEGEQFF	TGTGCCAGCAGTGAAGCAGTAGAGGGTGAGCAGTTCTTC
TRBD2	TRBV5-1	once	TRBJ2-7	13	CASTAGGGYEQYF	TGCGCCAGCACAGCGGGAGGGGGCTACGAGCAGTACTTC
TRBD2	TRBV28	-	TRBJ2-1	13	CASIWAAGNEQFF	TGTGCCAGCATATGGGCAGCGGGGAATGAGCAGTTCTTC
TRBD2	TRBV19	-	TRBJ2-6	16	CASKTSGKDGANVLTF	TGTGCCAGCAAGACTAGCGGGAAGGATGGGGCCAACGTCCTGACTTTC
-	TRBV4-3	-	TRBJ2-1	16	CASSQDGELTYNEQFF	TGCGCCAGCAGCCAAGATGGGGAGTTAACTTACAATGAGCAGTTCTTC
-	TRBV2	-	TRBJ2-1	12	CASSVTFNEQFF	TGTGCCAGCAGCGTTACTTTCAATGAGCAGTTCTTC
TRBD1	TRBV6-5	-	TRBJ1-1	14	CASSYSTGGAEAFF	TGTGCCAGCAGTTACTCGACAGGGGGCGCTGAAGCTTTCTTT
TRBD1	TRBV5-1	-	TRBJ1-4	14	CASGPGQVTEKLFF	TGCGCCTCCGGGCCGGGACAGGTGACTGAAAAACTGTTTTTT
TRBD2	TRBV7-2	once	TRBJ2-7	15	CASNHGEREGHEQYF	TGTGCCAGCAACCACGGCGAGCGGGAGGGCCACGAGCAGTACTTC
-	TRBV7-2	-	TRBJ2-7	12	CASSGASYEQYF	TGTGCCAGCAGCGGGGCTTCCTACGAGCAGTACTTC
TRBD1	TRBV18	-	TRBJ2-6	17	CASSDGTGGDGANVLTF	TGTGCCAGCTCAGACGGGACAGGGGGAGATGGGGCCAACGTCCTGACTTTC